The clone carrying this T cell receptor beta chain was picked up one time. This record comes from a study of T cell changes during pregnancy in multiple sclerosis. Repertoires were generated with immunoSEQ multiplex PCR, while TCRdb's copy carries only in-frame clones and drops some. This table has about 40,000 clones, approximately 90% appearing once. The CDR3 covers 13 residues. Germline loops: CDR1 PRHDT, CDR2 FYEKMQ (reference sequence). V lost 5 bases, J lost 6 bases, and 14 bases lay in between. The sequencing here drew on CD4+ T cells from peripheral blood mononuclear cells, taken before pregnancy. The receptor's source is a female donor with multiple sclerosis, enrolled in a pregnancy study. The rearrangement joins TRBV13 to TRBJ2-7; no clear D gene. The CDR3 DNA is TGTGCCAGCAGCCTTAGACTTACGCGCGAGCAGTACTTC. This sequence encodes CASSLRLTREQYF. Drawing the rest from reference TRBV13 and TRBJ2-7, the complete variable domain is AAGVIQSPRHLIKEKRETATLKCYPIPRHDTVYWYQQGPGQDPQFLISFYEKMQSDKGSIPDRFSAQQFSDYHSELNMSSLELGDSALYFCASSLRLTREQYFGPGTRLTVT.